This T cell receptor (beta chain) appears in the sequencing data of a study of blood T cell repertoires in COVID-19. V dropped 2 bases and J dropped 10; count of bases not matched to a gene: 2. The CDR3 runs 13 residues. The germline V gene has CDR1 KGHDR and CDR2 SFDVKD. Measured with immunoSEQ multiplex PCR; TCRdb has only the in-frame clones, and not every one. The sample has roughly 140,000 clones; roughly four fifths are singletons. Material: peripheral blood. The genes are TRBV24-1 and TRBJ2-1; 9 positions match TRBD1. The receptor comes from a human donor in a cohort sampled during active COVID-19. CDR3 in amino acids: CATSDSGQGEQFF. CDR3 sequence (DNA): TGTGCCACCAGTGATTCTGGACAGGGGGAGCAGTTCTTC.